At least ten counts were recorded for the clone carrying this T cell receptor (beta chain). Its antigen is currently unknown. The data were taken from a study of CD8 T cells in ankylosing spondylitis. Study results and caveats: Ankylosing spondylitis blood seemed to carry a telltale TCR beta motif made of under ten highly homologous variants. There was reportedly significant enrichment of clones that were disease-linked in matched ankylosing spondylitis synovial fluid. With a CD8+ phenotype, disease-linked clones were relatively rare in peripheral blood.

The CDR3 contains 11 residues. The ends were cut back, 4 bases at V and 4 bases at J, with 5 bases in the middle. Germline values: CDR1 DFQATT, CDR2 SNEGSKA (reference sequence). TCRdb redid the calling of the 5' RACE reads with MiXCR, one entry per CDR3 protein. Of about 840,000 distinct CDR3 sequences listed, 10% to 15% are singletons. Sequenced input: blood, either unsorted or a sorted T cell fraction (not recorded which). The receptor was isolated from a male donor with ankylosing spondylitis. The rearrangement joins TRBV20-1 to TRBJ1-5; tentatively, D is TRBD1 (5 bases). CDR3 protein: CSATGNQPQHF. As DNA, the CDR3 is TGCAGTGCTACAGGGAATCAGCCCCAGCATTTT.